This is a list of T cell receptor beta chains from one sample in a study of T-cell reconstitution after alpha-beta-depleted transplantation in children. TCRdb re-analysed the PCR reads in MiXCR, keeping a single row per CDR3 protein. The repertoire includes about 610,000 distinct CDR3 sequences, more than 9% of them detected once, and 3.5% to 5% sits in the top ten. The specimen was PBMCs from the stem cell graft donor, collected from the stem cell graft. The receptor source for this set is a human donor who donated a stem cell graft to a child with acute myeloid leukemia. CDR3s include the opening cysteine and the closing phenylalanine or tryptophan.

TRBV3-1 CASSNGRTSLYNEQFF
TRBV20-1 CSALSLAKSTDTQYF
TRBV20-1 CSATPSGTRDVEQYF
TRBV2 CASSDHRGEQFF
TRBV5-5 CASSLRTGTISYEQYF
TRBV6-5 CASSYSIPGNHGYTF
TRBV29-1 CSASDSYEQYF
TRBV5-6 CASSPGVGVLYEQYF
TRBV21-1 CASSKDSPYEQYF
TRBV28 CASSSIAGGPSYEQYF
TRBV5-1 CASSLAQRTKRTEAFF
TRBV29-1 CSVESLAGGPGEQFF
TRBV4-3 CASSQDSLANTGELFF
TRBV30 CAWSAGGETQYF
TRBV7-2 CASSLAEVRTEQYF
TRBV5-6 CASSLEGLAGYNEQFF
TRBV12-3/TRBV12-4 CASSLWGTDEQYF
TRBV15 CATSRPPGGTGELFF
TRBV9 CASSVSGQGIQYF
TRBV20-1 CSAGDRANTGELFF
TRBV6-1 CASSEREPSYEQYF
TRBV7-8 CASSFGGPTDTQYF
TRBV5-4 CASSSTVGGAQFF
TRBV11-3 CASSLGSAPPGETQYF
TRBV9 CASSVGGSGYEQYF
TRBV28 CAMKDRVTDTQYF
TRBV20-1 CSAEDGGNTIYF
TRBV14 CASSPRGTKNIQYF
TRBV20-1 CSARGLGLPSTDTQYF
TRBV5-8 CASPSGMVGTDTQYF
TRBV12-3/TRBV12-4 CASTWGPNTEAFF
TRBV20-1 CSASTGLDSSGANVLTF
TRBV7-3 CASSLKGPGAGEQFF
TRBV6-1 CASSVRSGRAFNEQFF
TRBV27 CASSLFWDREQYF
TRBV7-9 CASSLRSSGKQETQYF
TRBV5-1 CASSYGDSSGGYTF
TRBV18 CASSPSMEQPQHF